This T cell receptor beta chain originates from a study of blood T cell repertoires in COVID-19. Looking at the study overall: In each case, the material was cDNA or gDNA derived from T cells, B-cell-depleted T cells, or PBMCs.

Repertoires were generated with immunoSEQ multiplex PCR, while TCRdb's copy carries only in-frame clones and drops some. The repertoire holds around 440,000 clones, with around 88% as singletons. There are 15 residues in the CDR3. Germline CDR1 reads SGHNT; CDR2 reads YYREEE (reference sequence). V was cut by 4 bases and J by 2 bases, with 10 bases left in between. The receptor was isolated from a woman in her 50s with COVID-19, enrolled during active disease. The chain employs TRBV5-4 and TRBJ2-6; TRBD1 might be the D (6 bases). Specimen: peripheral blood. This CDR3 reads CASSNPGAGANVLTF. CDR3 coding DNA: TGTGCCAGCAGCAACCCAGGGGCTGGGGCCAACGTCCTGACTTTC.